The 2 T cell receptor beta chains below were found in one sample sequenced in a study of cytomegalovirus exposure and HLA in healthy donors. Amplification used 60 Vbeta primers and 13 Jbeta primers. Method: immunoSEQ multiplex PCR; TCRdb's copy keeps in-frame clones and lacks some. The sample consists of around 150,000 clones, 75% to 90% of them appearing once. The sequencing sample was made of PBMCs. These receptors all come from a woman aged 18-30 years in good health and CMV-seronegative.

In its sample, this clone was seen a few times. J is TRBJ1-3 and V is TRBV7-9, with a weak D call TRBD1 (5 bases). Germline V CDR1 and CDR2: SEHNR, FQNEAQ (reference sequence). V was cut by 5 bases and J by 2 bases, with 13 bases left in between. The CDR3 contains 15 residues. The CDR3 reads CASSPAGSTGNTIYF. CDR3 DNA sequence: TGTGCCAGCAGCCCTGCAGGGTCCACTGGAAACACCATATATTTT.

The gene calls are TRBV2 and TRBJ2-1; D may be TRBD2 (5 bases). Trimming stripped 8 bases from V and 5 bases from J, with 10 bases between. CDR1 and CDR2 (germline): SNHLY, FYNNEI. The CDR3 covers 12 residues. CDR3 coding DNA: TGTGCCAGCCGGAGGACTGACAATGAGCAGTTCTTC. Residues: CASRRTDNEQFF.